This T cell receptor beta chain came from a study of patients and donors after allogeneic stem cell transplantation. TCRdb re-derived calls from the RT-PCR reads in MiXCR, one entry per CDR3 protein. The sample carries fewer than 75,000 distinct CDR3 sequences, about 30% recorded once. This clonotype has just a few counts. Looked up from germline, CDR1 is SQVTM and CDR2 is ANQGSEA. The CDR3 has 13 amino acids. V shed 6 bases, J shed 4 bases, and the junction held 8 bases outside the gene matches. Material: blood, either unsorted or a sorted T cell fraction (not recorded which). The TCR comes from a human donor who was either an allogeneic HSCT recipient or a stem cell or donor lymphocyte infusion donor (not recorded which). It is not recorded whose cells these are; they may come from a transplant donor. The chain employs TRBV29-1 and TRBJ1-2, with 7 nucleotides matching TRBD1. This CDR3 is CSVDRVLVYGYTF. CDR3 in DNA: TGCAGCGTCGACAGGGTTCTGGTCTATGGCTACACCTTC.